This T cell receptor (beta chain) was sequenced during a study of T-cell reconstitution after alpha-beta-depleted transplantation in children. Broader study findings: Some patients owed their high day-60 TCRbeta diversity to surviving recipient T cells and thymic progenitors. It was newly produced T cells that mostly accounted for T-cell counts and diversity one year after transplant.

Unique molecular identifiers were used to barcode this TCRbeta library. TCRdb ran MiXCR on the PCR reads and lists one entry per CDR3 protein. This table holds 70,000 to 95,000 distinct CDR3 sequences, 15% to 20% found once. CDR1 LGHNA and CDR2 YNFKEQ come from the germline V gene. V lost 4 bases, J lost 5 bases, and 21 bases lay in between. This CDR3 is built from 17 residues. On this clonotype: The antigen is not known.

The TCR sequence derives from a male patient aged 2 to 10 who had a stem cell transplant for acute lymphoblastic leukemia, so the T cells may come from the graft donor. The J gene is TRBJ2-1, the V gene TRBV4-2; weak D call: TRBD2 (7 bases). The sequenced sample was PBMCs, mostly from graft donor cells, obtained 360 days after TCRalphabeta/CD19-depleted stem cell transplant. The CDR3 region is CASSLFRGRAGDNEQFF. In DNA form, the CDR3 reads TGTGCCAGCAGCCTCTTTAGGGGGAGGGCCGGCGACAATGAGCAGTTCTTC.